The 21 T cell receptor beta chains presented below share a single source sample, sequenced in a study of PD-1 blockade in classical Hodgkin lymphoma. Time point: cycle 4 day 1 (C4D1), after more than 5 weeks of nivolumab. All patients relapsed after autologous stem cell transplantation, and brentuximab vedotin exposure varied. Data came from immunoSEQ multiplex PCR; TCRdb stores just in-frame clones and leaves some out. The repertoire holds roughly 100,000 clones, roughly 87% seen once, with 15% to 20% in the top ten. The specimen was peripheral blood mononuclear cells (PBMCs), collected before the fourth cycle of nivolumab. The source is a human donor with classical Hodgkin lymphoma.

The V gene is TRBV6-6, the J gene TRBJ1-5; TRBD1 matches at 8 bases. Germline CDR1 is MNHNY and CDR2 is SVGAGI (reference sequence). This CDR3 contains 15 residues. The V gene end was trimmed by 6 bases and the J gene end by 2 bases; junction bases not matched to a gene: 6. This CDR3 reads CASRNRGWGNQPQHF. The CDR3 bases are TGTGCCAGCAGAAACAGGGGGTGGGGCAATCAGCCCCAGCATTTT.

The rearrangement links TRBV10-2 to TRBJ2-1; TRBD1 or TRBD2 may be the D gene (6 bases each). This CDR3 contains 16 residues. V was shortened by 2 bases and J by 4 bases, with 15 bases between the two germline ends. Germline V gene lookup returns CDR1 WSHSY and CDR2 SAAADI. The CDR3 DNA reads TGCGCCAGCAGTGAGGGGGGGTTGGGACATTACAATGAGCAGTTCTTC. Amino acid sequence: CASSEGGLGHYNEQFF.

The chain uses TRBV6-5 and TRBJ2-7, with D unresolved. V was cut by 2 bases and J by 1 base, with 12 bases left in between. CDR3 length: 15 amino acids. The germline V gene encodes CDR1 MNHEY and CDR2 SVGAGI. The CDR3 coding sequence is TGTGCCAGCAGTTACCCCGGTAAAGGTTCCTACGAGCAGTACTTC. Its translation: CASSYPGKGSYEQYF.

The chain is built from TRBV5-4 and TRBJ1-5, with a possible D match to TRBD1 (6 bases). CDR1 SGHNT and CDR2 YYREEE come from the germline V gene (reference sequence). The V end lost 4 bases, the J end lost 5 bases, and 16 bases lay between the germline ends. This CDR3 spans 15 amino acids. CDR3: CASSTLPTGHQPQHF. For the CDR3, the DNA is TGTGCCAGCAGCACTCTTCCGACAGGTCATCAGCCCCAGCATTTT. Based on the CDR3 plus reference TRBV5-4 and TRBJ1-5, the full variable domain is ETGVTQSPTHLIKTRGQQVTLRCSSQSGHNTVSWYQQALGQGPQFIFQYYREEENGRGNFPPRFSGLQFPNYSSELNVNALELDDSALYLCASSTLPTGHQPQHFGDGTRLSIL.

The chain joins TRBV4-1 to TRBJ2-7, with D hard to call. Per germline, CDR1 MGHRA and CDR2 YSYEKL. V lost 1 base to trimming and J lost 0 bases, with 7 bases between them. The CDR3 is 14 amino acids. CDR3 loop: CASSQALSSYEQYF. DNA of the CDR3: TGCGCCAGCAGCCAAGCCCTAAGCTCCTACGAGCAGTACTTC.

This chain uses TRBV5-1 with TRBJ2-1; 11 nucleotides line up with TRBD2. CDR1 SGHRS and CDR2 YFSETQ come from the germline V gene. There are 15 residues in the CDR3. V shed 4 bases, J shed 3 bases, and the junction held 3 bases outside the gene matches. The CDR3: CASSVGLAVYNEQFF. CDR3 in DNA: TGCGCCAGCAGCGTGGGACTAGCGGTCTACAATGAGCAGTTCTTC.

The chain carries TRBV27 and TRBJ2-7; D is perhaps TRBD1 or TRBD2 (5 bases each). Germline CDR1 MNHEY, CDR2 SMNVEV (reference sequence). V was shortened by 6 bases and J by 6 bases, with 18 bases between the two germline ends. There are 14 residues in the CDR3. The CDR3 protein is CASSPQEVSSEQYF. The DNA for the CDR3 is TGTGCCAGCAGCCCACAGGAGGTAAGCTCCGAGCAGTACTTC.

With respect to this clone: The sample has other DNA sequences that encode this CDR3 too. The chain recombines TRBV19 with TRBJ2-7, with TRBD1 matching 10 bases. V lost 2 bases and J lost 5; bases outside the gene matches: 6. CDR1 LNHDA and CDR2 SQIVND come from the germline V gene (reference sequence). The CDR3 covers 15 residues. In nucleotides, the CDR3 is TGTGCCAGTAGTATAACCCGGACAGGGGGTAACGAGCAGTACTTC. Translated, it gives CASSITRTGGNEQYF.

This rearrangement joins TRBV5-1 to TRBJ2-1, with D maybe TRBD2 (5 bases). Trimming removed 2 bases at V and 5 bases at J, with 11 bases between. In germline, CDR1 is SGHRS, CDR2 YFSETQ. The CDR3 runs 14 residues. CDR3 protein: CASSFTRADNEQFF. As DNA, the CDR3 is TGCGCCAGCAGCTTTACGCGGGCGGACAATGAGCAGTTCTTC.

The V gene is TRBV11-2, the J gene TRBJ1-1; TRBD1 aligns across 8 bases. The CDR3 consists of 17 residues. The J segment lost 4 bases and the V segment lost 1 base, leaving 11 bases of the junction unmatched. CDR1 is SGHAT, CDR2 FQNNGV, per germline. CDR3 residues: CASSLGYFYRGTTEAFF. The CDR3, as DNA: TGTGCCAGCAGCTTAGGATACTTCTACAGGGGGACCACTGAAGCTTTCTTT.

CDR3 in amino acids: CASTYSVNSNQPQHF. The DNA for the CDR3 is TGTGCCAGTACCTACAGCGTAAATAGCAATCAGCCCCAGCATTTT. V gene TRBV19 combines with J gene TRBJ1-5, with no clear D. Trimming left V 7 bases short and J 0 bases short, with 13 bases between. The CDR3 length is 15 residues. Germline CDR1 LNHDA, CDR2 SQIVND (reference sequence).

For the CDR3, the DNA is TGTGCCAGCAGTTCGCAGGACAGGGCAGGGCAGCCCCAGCATTTT. Its translation is CASSSQDRAGQPQHF. The chain joins TRBV27 to TRBJ1-5; 8 bases align to TRBD1. J was trimmed by 7 bases and V by 4 bases; bases with no gene match: 9. Germline V gives CDR1 MNHEY, CDR2 SMNVEV (reference sequence). The CDR3 consists of 15 residues.

V usage is TRBV6-5 and J usage is TRBJ2-1, with 11 positions matching TRBD2. This CDR3 region has 15 residues. From germline, CDR1 is MNHEY and CDR2 SVGAGI. The trim removed 6 bases at V and 2 bases at J, leaving 3 bases unmatched. As DNA, the CDR3 is TGTGCCAGCAGGTTAGCGGGAGGGGCCTACAATGAGCAGTTCTTC. It translates to CASRLAGGAYNEQFF.

The genes are TRBV2 and TRBJ1-5; 9 bases are shared with TRBD1. Unmatched junction bases numbered 6, after V lost 2 bases and J lost 4 bases. Germline V gene lookup returns CDR1 SNHLY and CDR2 FYNNEI. This CDR3 contains 16 residues. The CDR3 spells CASSETGGERNQPQHF. CDR3 DNA sequence: TGTGCCAGCAGTGAAACAGGGGGCGAGAGAAATCAGCCCCAGCATTTT. The whole variable domain, filled in from reference TRBV2 and TRBJ1-5, reads EPEVTQTPSHQVTQMGQEVILRCVPISNHLYFYWYRQILGQKVEFLVSFYNNEISEKSEIFDDQFSVERPDGSNFTLKIRSTKLEDSAMYFCASSETGGERNQPQHFGDGTRLSIL.

The rearrangement links TRBV29-1 to TRBJ2-1, with 11 bases lining up with TRBD1. The germline gives CDR1 SQVTM, CDR2 ANQGSEA. V gave up 0 bases and J gave up 7 bases; unmatched junction bases: 5. The CDR3 extends over 15 amino acids. CDR3 sequence reads: CSVEDPGQGANEQFF. The CDR3 DNA reads as TGCAGCGTTGAAGATCCTGGACAGGGGGCGAATGAGCAGTTCTTC.

This rearrangement joins TRBV5-1 to TRBJ1-1; D not resolved. CDR1 SGHRS and CDR2 YFSETQ come from the germline V gene. This CDR3 has 16 residues. Trimming stripped 0 bases from V and 1 base from J, with 13 bases between. The CDR3 DNA reads TGCGCCAGCAGCTTGGGATATGCCGTCCAGAACACTGAAGCTTTCTTT. Its protein product is CASSLGYAVQNTEAFF. Variable domain in full (rest from reference TRBV5-1 and TRBJ1-1): KAGVTQTPRYLIKTRGQQVTLSCSPISGHRSVSWYQQTPGQGLQFLFEYFSETQRNKGNFPGRFSGRQFSNSRSEMNVSTLELGDSALYLCASSLGYAVQNTEAFFGQGTRLTVV.

The genes are TRBV29-1 and TRBJ1-5; D might be TRBD1 (6 bases). The V gene lost 8 bases and the J gene lost 7 bases, with 21 bases spanning the gap. The CDR3 has 14 residues. Germline V CDR1 and CDR2: SQVTM, ANQGSEA. The CDR3 region is CSFSSAGGGQPQHF. CDR3 bases: TGCAGCTTTAGTTCGGCCGGGGGCGGACAGCCCCAGCATTTT.

The genes are TRBV5-4 and TRBJ2-1; the match to TRBD2 covers 7 bases. Germline CDR1 is SGHNT and CDR2 is YYREEE (reference sequence). V shed 4 bases and J 3 bases; nucleotides not matched to a gene: 4. The length of the CDR3 is 14 residues. The CDR3 nucleotides are TGTGCCAGCAGCACCCCGGGGGGCTACAATGAGCAGTTCTTC. Translation: CASSTPGGYNEQFF.

The V call is TRBV7-2, the J call TRBJ2-1, with 11 nucleotides matching TRBD2. V gave up 2 bases and J gave up 9 bases; unmatched junction bases: 6. Per the germline V gene, CDR1 is SGHTA and CDR2 is FQGNSA. This CDR3 is built from 15 residues. CDR3: CASSLLAGGKVEQFF. The CDR3 region has the DNA TGTGCCAGCAGCTTACTAGCGGGAGGAAAGGTTGAGCAGTTCTTC.

This chain connects TRBV5-1 to TRBJ2-1; D remains ambiguous. There are 13 residues in the CDR3. Germline V gene data show CDR1 as SGHRS and CDR2 as YFSETQ. V dropped 0 bases and J dropped 2 bases, with 3 bases sitting between them. The CDR3 loop is CASSLAPYNEQFF. The CDR3 region has the DNA TGCGCCAGCAGCTTGGCGCCCTACAATGAGCAGTTCTTC.

This clone was counted only a few times. The rearrangement links TRBV2 to TRBJ1-5, with D tentatively TRBD1 (6 bases). Germline loops: CDR1 SNHLY, CDR2 FYNNEI. CDR3 length: 13 residues. With 4 bases removed from V and 4 bases from J, the gap between germline ends came to 8 bases. As DNA, the CDR3 is TGTGCCAGCAGTGGACAGGATAATCAGCCCCAGCATTTT. This codes for CASSGQDNQPQHF.